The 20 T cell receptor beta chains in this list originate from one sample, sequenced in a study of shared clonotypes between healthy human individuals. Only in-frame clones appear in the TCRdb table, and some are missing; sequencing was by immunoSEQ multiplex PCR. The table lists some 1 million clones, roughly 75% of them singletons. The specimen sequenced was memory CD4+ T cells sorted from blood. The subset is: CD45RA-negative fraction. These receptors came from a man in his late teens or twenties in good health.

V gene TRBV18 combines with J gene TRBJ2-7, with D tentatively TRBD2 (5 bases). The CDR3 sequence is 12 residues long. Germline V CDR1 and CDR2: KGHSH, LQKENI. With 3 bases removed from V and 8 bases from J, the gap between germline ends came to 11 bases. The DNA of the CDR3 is TGTGCCAGCTCACCGGACTTGCCTAAGCAGTACTTC. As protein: CASSPDLPKQYF.

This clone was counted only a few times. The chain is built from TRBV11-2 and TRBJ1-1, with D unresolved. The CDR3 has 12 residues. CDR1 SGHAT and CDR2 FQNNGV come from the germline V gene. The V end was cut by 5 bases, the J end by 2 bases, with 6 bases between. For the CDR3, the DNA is TGTGCCAGCAGCAATCAAAACACTGAAGCTTTCTTT. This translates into CASSNQNTEAFF.

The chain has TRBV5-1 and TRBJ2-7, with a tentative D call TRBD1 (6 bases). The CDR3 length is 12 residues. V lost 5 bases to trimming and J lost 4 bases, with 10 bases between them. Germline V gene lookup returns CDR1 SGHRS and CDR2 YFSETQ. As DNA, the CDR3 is TGCGCCAGCAGAAACACAGGGTACGAGCAGTACTTC. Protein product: CASRNTGYEQYF.

The CDR3 nucleotides are TGTGCCGTCAATCTGACAGGGCGGGACGGGCGCGACTACGAGCAGTACTTC. It is translated as CAVNLTGRDGRDYEQYF. V gene TRBV21-1 combines with J gene TRBJ2-7; the D call in the table, TRBD1, was not verified against the DNA. TRBV21-1 is recorded as a pseudogene. The CDR3 contains 17 residues.

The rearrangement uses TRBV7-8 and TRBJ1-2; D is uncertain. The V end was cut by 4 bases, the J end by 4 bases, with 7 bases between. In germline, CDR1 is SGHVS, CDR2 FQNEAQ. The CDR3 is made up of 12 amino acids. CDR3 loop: CASSSQSYGYTF. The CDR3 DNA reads TGTGCCAGCAGCTCGCAGTCCTATGGCTACACCTTC.

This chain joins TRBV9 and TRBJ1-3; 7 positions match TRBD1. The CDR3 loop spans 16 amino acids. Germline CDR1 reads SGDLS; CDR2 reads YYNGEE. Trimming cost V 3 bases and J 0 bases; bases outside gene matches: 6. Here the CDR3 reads CASSARDSSSGNTIYF. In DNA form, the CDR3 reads TGTGCCAGCAGCGCCAGGGACAGCTCCTCTGGAAACACCATATATTTT.

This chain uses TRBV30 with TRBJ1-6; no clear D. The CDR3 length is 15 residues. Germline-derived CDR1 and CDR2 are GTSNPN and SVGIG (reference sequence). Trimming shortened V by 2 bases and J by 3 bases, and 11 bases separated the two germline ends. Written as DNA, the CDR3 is TGTGCCTGGAGTTCGGCGGGAAACTATAATTCACCCCTCCACTTT. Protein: CAWSSAGNYNSPLHF.

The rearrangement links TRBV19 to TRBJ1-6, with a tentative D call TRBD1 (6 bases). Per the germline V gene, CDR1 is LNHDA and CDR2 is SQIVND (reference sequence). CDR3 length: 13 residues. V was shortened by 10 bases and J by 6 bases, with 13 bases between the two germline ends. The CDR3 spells CATEGQSNSPLHF. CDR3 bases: TGTGCCACCGAAGGACAGTCTAATTCACCCCTCCACTTT.

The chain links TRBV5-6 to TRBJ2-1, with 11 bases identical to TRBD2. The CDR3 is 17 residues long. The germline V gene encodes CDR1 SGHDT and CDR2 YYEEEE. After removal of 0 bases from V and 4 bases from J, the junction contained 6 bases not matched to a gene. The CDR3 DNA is TGTGCCAGCAGCTTGGCAAGGTTAGCGGGAGGGTACAATGAGCAGTTCTTC. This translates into CASSLARLAGGYNEQFF.

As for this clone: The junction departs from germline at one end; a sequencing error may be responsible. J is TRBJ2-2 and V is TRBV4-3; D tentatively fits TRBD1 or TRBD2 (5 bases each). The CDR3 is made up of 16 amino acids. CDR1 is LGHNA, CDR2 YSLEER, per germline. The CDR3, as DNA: TGCGCCAGCAGCCAAGATCGGGGCCGTTTTACCGGGGAGATGTTTTTT. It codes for CASSQDRGRFTGEMFF.

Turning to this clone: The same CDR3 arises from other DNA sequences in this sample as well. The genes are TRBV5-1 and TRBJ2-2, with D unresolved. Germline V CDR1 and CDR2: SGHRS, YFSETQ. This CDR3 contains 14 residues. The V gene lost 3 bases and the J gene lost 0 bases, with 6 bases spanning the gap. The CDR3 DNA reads TGCGCCAGCAGCTCGACGGCGAACACCGGGGAGCTGTTTTTT. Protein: CASSSTANTGELFF.

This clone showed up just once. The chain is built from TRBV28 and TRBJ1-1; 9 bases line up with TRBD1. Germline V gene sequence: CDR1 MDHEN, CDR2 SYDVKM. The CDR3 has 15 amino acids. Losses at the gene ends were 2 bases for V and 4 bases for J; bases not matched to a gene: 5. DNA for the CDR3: TGTGCCAGCAGTTTAATGGGACAGGGTGGCACTGAAGCTTTCTTT. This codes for CASSLMGQGGTEAFF.

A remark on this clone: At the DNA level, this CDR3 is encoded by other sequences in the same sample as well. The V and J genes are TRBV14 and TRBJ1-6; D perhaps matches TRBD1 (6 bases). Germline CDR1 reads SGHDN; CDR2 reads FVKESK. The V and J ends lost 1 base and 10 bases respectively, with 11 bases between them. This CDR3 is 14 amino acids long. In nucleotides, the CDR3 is TGTGCCAGCAGCCAAGCGAGGGGGGGATCACCCCTCCACTTT. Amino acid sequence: CASSQARGGSPLHF.

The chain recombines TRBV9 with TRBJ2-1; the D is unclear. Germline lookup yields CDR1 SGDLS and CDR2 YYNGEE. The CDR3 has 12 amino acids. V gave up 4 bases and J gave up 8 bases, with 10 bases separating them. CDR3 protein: CASSMAMHEQFF. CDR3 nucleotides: TGTGCCAGCAGCATGGCGATGCATGAGCAGTTCTTC.

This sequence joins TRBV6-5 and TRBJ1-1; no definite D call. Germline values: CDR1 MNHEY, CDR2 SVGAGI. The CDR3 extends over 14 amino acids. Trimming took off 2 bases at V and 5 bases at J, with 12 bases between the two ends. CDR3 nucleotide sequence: TGTGCCAGCAGTTACGATAGGACTGGTACTGAAGCTTTCTTT. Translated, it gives CASSYDRTGTEAFF.

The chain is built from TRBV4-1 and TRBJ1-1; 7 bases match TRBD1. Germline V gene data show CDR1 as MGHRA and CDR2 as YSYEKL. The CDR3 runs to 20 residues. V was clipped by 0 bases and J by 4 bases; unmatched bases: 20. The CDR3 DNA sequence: TGCGCCAGCAGCCAAGATGATTCAGGGGGAGGTAGGCTAAAGAGCACTGAAGCTTTCTTT. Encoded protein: CASSQDDSGGGRLKSTEAFF.

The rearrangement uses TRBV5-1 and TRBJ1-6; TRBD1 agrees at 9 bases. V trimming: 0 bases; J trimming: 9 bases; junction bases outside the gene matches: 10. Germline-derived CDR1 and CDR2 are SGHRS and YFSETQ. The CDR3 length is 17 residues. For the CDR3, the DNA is TGCGCCAGCAGCTTGGCTGTACAGGGGGCGCATAGTTCACCCCTCCACTTT. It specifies CASSLAVQGAHSSPLHF.

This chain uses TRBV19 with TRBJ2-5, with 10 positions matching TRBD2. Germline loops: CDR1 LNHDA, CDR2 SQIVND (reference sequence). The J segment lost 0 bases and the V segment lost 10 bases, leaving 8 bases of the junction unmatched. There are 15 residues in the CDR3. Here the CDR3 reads CATRPLAGNQETQYF. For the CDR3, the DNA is TGTGCCACTCGCCCACTAGCGGGGAACCAAGAGACCCAGTACTTC. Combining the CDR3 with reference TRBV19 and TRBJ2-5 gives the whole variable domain DGGITQSPKYLFRKEGQNVTLSCEQNLNHDAMYWYRQDPGQGLRLIYYSQIVNDFQKGDIAEGYSVSREKKESFPLTVTSAQKNPTAFYLCATRPLAGNQETQYFGPGTRLLVL.

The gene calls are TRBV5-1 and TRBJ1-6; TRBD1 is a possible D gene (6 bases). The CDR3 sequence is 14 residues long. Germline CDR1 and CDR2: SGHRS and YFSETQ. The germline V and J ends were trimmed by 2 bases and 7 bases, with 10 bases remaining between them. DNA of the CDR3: TGCGCCAGCAGCTTTGGACAGCTAAATTCACCCCTCCACTTT. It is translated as CASSFGQLNSPLHF.

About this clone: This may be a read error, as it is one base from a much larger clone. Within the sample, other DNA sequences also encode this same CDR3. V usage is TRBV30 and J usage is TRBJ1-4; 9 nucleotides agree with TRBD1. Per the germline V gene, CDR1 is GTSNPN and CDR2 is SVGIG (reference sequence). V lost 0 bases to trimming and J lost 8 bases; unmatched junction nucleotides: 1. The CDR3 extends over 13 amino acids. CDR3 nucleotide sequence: TGTGCCTGGAGTGTAGGGACAGGGGAAAAACTGTTTTTT. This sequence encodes CAWSVGTGEKLFF.